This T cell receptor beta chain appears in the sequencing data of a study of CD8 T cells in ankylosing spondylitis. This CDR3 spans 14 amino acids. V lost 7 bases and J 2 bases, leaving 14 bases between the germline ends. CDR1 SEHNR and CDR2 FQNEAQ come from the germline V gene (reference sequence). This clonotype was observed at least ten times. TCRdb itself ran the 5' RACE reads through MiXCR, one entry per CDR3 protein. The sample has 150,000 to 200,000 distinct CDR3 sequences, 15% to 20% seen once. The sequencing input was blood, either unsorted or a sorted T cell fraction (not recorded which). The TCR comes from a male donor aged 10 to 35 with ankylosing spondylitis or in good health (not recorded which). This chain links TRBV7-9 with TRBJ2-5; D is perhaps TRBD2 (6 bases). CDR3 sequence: CASTSGAWQETQYF. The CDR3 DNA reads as TGTGCCAGCACCTCGGGAGCATGGCAAGAGACCCAGTACTTC.